A selection of T cell receptor beta chains follows, all from one sample in a study of PD-L1 blockade in urothelial cancer. Some clones are missing from TCRdb's copy, which holds only in-frame ones; the method was immunoSEQ multiplex PCR. Of some 40,000 clones detected, around 90% appear once; the ten largest clones hold under 9.5%. This sample comprised PBMCs, obtained around atezolizumab (anti-PD-L1) treatment. The source is a man in his sixties or seventies with urothelial cancer. Each CDR3 is given with its conserved first and last residue. The D gene is left open where the match is weak. Some rows mark clone size as missing; the rest say once, few, many or name a class of expanded clone.

V gene	D gene	J gene	clone size	CDR3 protein	CDR3 DNA
TRBV19	NA	TRBJ1-4	NA	CASRTARNEKLFF	TGTGCCAGTAGGACAGCCCGTAATGAAAAACTGTTTTTT
TRBV6-5	NA	TRBJ2-7	NA	CASSETGTTGEQYF	TGTGCCAGCAGTGAGACCGGGACAACGGGGGAGCAGTACTTC
TRBV6-5	NA	TRBJ1-5	NA	CASSYGGTGQPQHF	TGTGCCAGCAGTTACGGGGGGACCGGTCAGCCCCAGCATTTT
TRBV11-2	NA	TRBJ2-3	NA	CASSSRTDTQYF	TGTGCCAGCAGCTCCCGGACAGATACGCAGTATTTT
TRBV9	NA	TRBJ1-2	NA	CASRGTAHYGYTF	TGTGCCAGCAGGGGGACTGCTCACTATGGCTACACCTTC
TRBV28	TRBD1	TRBJ1-3	NA	CASSSTMDRDNGNTIYF	TGTGCCAGCAGTTCGACTATGGACAGGGATAATGGAAACACCATATATTTT
TRBV27	TRBD2	TRBJ2-3	once	CASSIGTSGTEGTDTQYF	TGTGCCAGCAGTATCGGGACTAGCGGGACGGAAGGAACAGATACGCAGTATTTT
TRBV5-1	TRBD1	TRBJ2-2	once	CASSLAGQRNTGELFF	TGCGCCAGCAGCTTGGCGGGACAGAGAAACACCGGGGAGCTGTTTTTT
TRBV15	NA	TRBJ2-1	once	CATSRGGNEQFF	TGTGCCACTTCCAGGGGCGGCAATGAGCAGTTCTTC
TRBV14	NA	TRBJ1-2	few	CASSPYLPGRNGYTF	TGTGCCAGCAGCCCATACCTCCCAGGGAGGAATGGCTACACCTTC
TRBV28	NA	TRBJ2-3	NA	CASSLRVRTDTQYF	TGTGCCAGCAGTTTACGAGTGAGGACAGATACGCAGTATTTT
TRBV19	NA	TRBJ1-5	NA	CASSPRGRGNQPQHF	TGTGCCAGTAGTCCGCGAGGGAGGGGCAATCAGCCCCAGCATTTT
TRBV5-1	TRBD2	TRBJ2-1	NA	CASSPPLAGGQTEQFF	TGCGCCAGCAGCCCTCCACTAGCGGGAGGACAAACTGAGCAGTTCTTC
TRBV25-1	TRBD2	TRBJ2-1	NA	CASGLVGSYNEQFF	TGTGCCAGTGGACTAGTTGGCTCCTACAATGAGCAGTTCTTC
TRBV5-6	NA	TRBJ2-3	NA	CASSLDNTQYF	TGTGCCAGCAGCTTGGATAATACGCAGTATTTT
TRBV10-3	NA	TRBJ2-5	NA	CAISDRFQETQYF	TGTGCCATCAGTGATAGATTCCAAGAGACCCAGTACTTC
TRBV5-6	TRBD2	TRBJ2-3	NA	CASTLKTRGGGTQYF	TGTGCCAGCACCCTAAAAACTAGGGGCGGGGGGACGCAGTATTTT
TRBV4-2	TRBD1	TRBJ2-2	NA	CASSQDQRLDRGNTGELFF	TGTGCCAGCAGCCAAGACCAAAGACTCGACAGGGGAAACACCGGGGAGCTGTTTTTT
TRBV2	NA	TRBJ2-7	NA	CASRGTTGQIPYEQYF	TGTGCCAGCAGGGGGACTACAGGGCAAATCCCCTACGAGCAGTACTTC
TRBV7-8	NA	TRBJ1-3	NA	CASSLEAGLGTIYF	TGTGCCAGCAGCTTAGAGGCAGGATTAGGTACCATATATTTT
TRBV13	NA	TRBJ2-7	NA	CASRAQGNFKYEQYF	TGTGCCAGCAGAGCACAGGGCAACTTTAAATACGAGCAGTACTTC
TRBV19	TRBD2	TRBJ2-7	NA	CASSNPGTSGYEQYF	TGTGCCAGTAGTAACCCGGGGACTAGCGGCTACGAGCAGTACTTC
TRBV28	TRBD1	TRBJ2-6	NA	CASRPRQGAPGANVLTF	TGTGCCAGCAGGCCTAGACAGGGGGCGCCAGGGGCCAACGTCCTGACTTTC
TRBV18	TRBD2	TRBJ2-7	NA	CASSPVGTRGEQYF	TGTGCCAGCTCACCAGTCGGGACTAGGGGCGAGCAGTACTTC
TRBV27	TRBD1	TRBJ2-3	NA	CASRRGTGVPYF	TGTGCCAGCAGACGAGGGACAGGGGTTCCGTATTTT
TRBV5-6	TRBD1	TRBJ2-1	NA	CASNLQGHSYNEQFF	TGTGCCAGCAACTTACAGGGGCATTCCTACAATGAGCAGTTCTTC
TRBV6-1	TRBD2	TRBJ2-7	NA	CASSSTSGGGYEQYF	TGTGCCAGCAGTTCGACTAGCGGGGGAGGATACGAGCAGTACTTC
TRBV2	NA	TRBJ1-5	NA	CASSEGHPNNGQPQHF	TGTGCCAGCAGTGAGGGCCACCCCAACAACGGTCAGCCCCAGCATTTT
TRBV23-1	NA	TRBJ2-7	NA	CASSQTPGWSATTFYEQYF	TGCGCCAGCTCCCAAACCCCGGGTTGGAGCGCAACAACCTTCTACGAGCAGTACTTC
TRBV29-1	NA	TRBJ1-2	NA	CSVKRTGIYGYTF	TGCAGCGTGAAACGTACAGGAATCTATGGCTACACCTTC
TRBV11-3	NA	TRBJ2-7	NA	CASSLGRGSLEQYF	TGTGCCAGCAGCTTAGGCAGGGGATCCCTCGAGCAGTACTTC
TRBV28	NA	TRBJ2-7	NA	CASRRRTWVPSYEQYF	TGTGCCAGCAGGCGCCGGACTTGGGTGCCCTCCTACGAGCAGTACTTC
TRBV6-6	TRBD2	TRBJ2-1	NA	CASSSPGLGHSEQFF	TGTGCCAGCAGTTCCCCGGGACTAGGTCATAGTGAGCAGTTCTTC
TRBV28	NA	TRBJ2-4	NA	CASSYGNGNIQYF	TGTGCCAGCAGTTACGGGAATGGAAACATTCAGTACTTC
TRBV6-5	TRBD1	TRBJ2-3	NA	CASSYVGTARTDTQYF	TGTGCCAGCAGTTATGTGGGGACAGCCCGCACAGATACGCAGTATTTT
TRBV5-4	NA	TRBJ2-4	NA	CASSSAEGAGNIQYF	TGTGCCAGCAGCTCGGCGGAGGGGGCGGGAAACATTCAGTACTTC
TRBV9	NA	TRBJ1-3	NA	CASSSAGRDTIYF	TGTGCCAGCAGCTCGGCCGGGCGGGACACCATATATTTT
TRBV7-6	NA	TRBJ2-1	NA	CASSLAGVFNEQFF	TGTGCCAGCAGCTTAGCGGGAGTATTCAATGAGCAGTTCTTC
TRBV5-4	NA	TRBJ2-2	once	CASSLDTNTGELFF	TGTGCCAGCAGCTTGGACACGAACACCGGGGAGCTGTTTTTT
TRBV5-1	NA	TRBJ2-5	few	CASRALQETQYF	TGCGCCAGCAGAGCCCTCCAAGAGACCCAGTACTTC
TRBV18	NA	TRBJ2-3	NA	CASSPTGRADTQYF	TGTGCCAGCTCACCAACAGGGAGGGCAGATACGCAGTATTTT
TRBV28	TRBD1	TRBJ2-5	NA	CASSLNLGQTRETQYF	TGTGCCAGCAGTTTAAATTTGGGACAGACCCGGGAGACCCAGTACTTC
TRBV6-5	NA	TRBJ2-7	NA	CASSLSGPPLYEQYF	TGTGCCAGCAGTCTTTCAGGGCCACCTCTTTACGAGCAGTACTTC
TRBV29-1	TRBD1	TRBJ2-3	NA	CSLGQGTDTQYF	TGCAGCCTCGGACAGGGCACAGATACGCAGTATTTT
TRBV7-8	NA	TRBJ2-1	NA	CASSFKLARDTVYNEQFF	TGTGCCAGCAGCTTTAAACTAGCCCGTGATACCGTATACAATGAGCAGTTCTTC
TRBV28	NA	TRBJ1-6	NA	CAGGRRHNSPLHF	TGTGCCGGGGGCCGTCGGCATAATTCACCCCTCCACTTT
TRBV2	TRBD2	TRBJ2-1	NA	CASRKWGLATYNEQFF	TGTGCCAGCAGAAAATGGGGACTAGCAACCTACAATGAGCAGTTCTTC
TRBV21-1	NA	TRBJ2-3	NA	CASSGRSERDRTDTQYF	TGTGCCAGCAGCGGGAGGAGTGAGCGGGACCGCACAGATACGCAGTATTTT
TRBV7-2	NA	TRBJ1-4	NA	CASSSGQGPPNEKLFF	TGTGCCAGCAGCTCAGGTCAGGGGCCACCTAATGAAAAACTGTTTTTT
TRBV5-1	TRBD2	TRBJ2-7	NA	CASSLDGGGSRRQYF	TGCGCCAGCAGCTTGGACGGGGGGGGAAGTAGGCGGCAGTACTTC
TRBV5-1	TRBD2	TRBJ2-1	NA	CASSLTGWASGAPGVNEQFF	TGCGCCAGCAGCTTGACAGGTTGGGCTAGCGGGGCTCCTGGGGTCAATGAGCAGTTCTTC
TRBV11-2	TRBD1	TRBJ1-1	NA	CASSLKRTGDLNTEAFF	TGTGCCAGCAGCTTAAAACGGACAGGGGACTTGAACACTGAAGCTTTCTTT